Presented here are 28 T cell receptor beta chains from one specimen sequenced in a study of long-term antiretroviral therapy in people with HIV (dated 2022 in TCRdb). The immunoSEQ hsTCRB v3.0 assay was used at survey level resolution to sequence the TRB variable region. The table comes from immuneACCESS by way of TCRdb, which keeps in-frame sequences with V and J called. Part of the clones is missing from these tables; in studies checked, under half for an unresolved V gene and the rest for unknown reasons. Across this sample there are around 15,000 clones, with 85% to 95% seen only once. Around 1.5% of the sample is in the top ten clones. Source: unsorted PBMCs, taken approximately 11 years after starting antiretroviral therapy. The origin of the receptors is a man aged 30 to 45 with HIV.

V usage is TRBV4-2 and J usage is TRBJ1-5, with D maybe TRBD1 (5 bases). The CDR3 spans 13 residues. Germline V gives CDR1 LGHNA, CDR2 YNFKEQ. Trimming took off 0 bases at V and 9 bases at J, with 9 bases between the two ends. Here the CDR3 DNA reads TGTGCCAGCAGCCAAGACCAAAGGGGGCCCCAGCATTTT. Translating it yields CASSQDQRGPQHF.

This chain connects TRBV6-5 to TRBJ1-2; possible D gene TRBD1, 6 bases. CDR3 size: 12 residues. Trimming stripped 5 bases from V and 5 bases from J, with 9 bases between. Germline V CDR1 and CDR2: MNHEY, SVGAGI. The CDR3, as DNA: TGTGCCAGCAGTGGGAGGGGGTATGGCTACACCTTC. It encodes CASSGRGYGYTF.

The chain carries TRBV7-2 and TRBJ2-2; 9 bases are a match to TRBD1. Per germline, CDR1 SGHTA and CDR2 FQGNSA. V gave up 10 bases and J gave up 5 bases; unmatched junction bases: 8. The CDR3 extends over 14 amino acids. The CDR3 reads CAMKQGAVTGELFF. The CDR3 coding sequence is TGTGCCATGAAACAGGGGGCCGTAACCGGGGAGCTGTTTTTT.

Concerning this clone: The same CDR3 can be traced to other DNA sequences in this sample. The chain carries TRBV9 and TRBJ2-3, with unresolved D. Trimming took 0 bases from V and 2 from J, leaving 4 bases between them. The CDR3 length is 13 residues. Per germline, CDR1 SGDLS and CDR2 YYNGEE. In DNA form, the CDR3 reads TGTGCCAGCAGCGTAGCCGACACAGATACGCAGTATTTT. Amino acid sequence: CASSVADTDTQYF.

This clone was recorded once. V is TRBV6-5 and J is TRBJ1-5, with 7 nucleotides matching TRBD1. Unmatched junction bases numbered 7, after V lost 4 bases and J lost 4 bases. Germline values: CDR1 MNHEY, CDR2 SVGAGI. The CDR3 is 15 residues long. The DNA of the CDR3 is TGTGCCAGCAGTTGGACCGGGACAGCTAATCAGCCCCAGCATTTT. Its translation: CASSWTGTANQPQHF.

This clone was counted a single time. This chain links TRBV27 with TRBJ2-7, with TRBD1 matching over 9 bases. The CDR3 is 15 amino acids. Germline trimming cut 5 bases from V and 4 bases from J; bases unmatched to any gene: 9. Germline CDR1 MNHEY, CDR2 SMNVEV (reference sequence). The CDR3 nucleotides are TGTGCCAGCAGTCCGCCCGACAGGGGGAGTTACGAGCAGTACTTC. The encoded protein is CASSPPDRGSYEQYF.

The rearrangement uses TRBV11-2 and TRBJ2-7, with TRBD2 matching over 7 bases. V was pared by 5 bases and J by 4 bases, with 2 bases of the junction left unmatched. This CDR3 has 12 residues. The V gene's germline CDR1 is SGHAT and CDR2 FQNNGV. CDR3 bases: TGTGCCAGCAGCAGGGGAGGGTACGAGCAGTACTTC. Protein: CASSRGGYEQYF.

The gene calls are TRBV5-1 and TRBJ1-5; unclear D gene. Looked up from germline, CDR1 is SGHRS and CDR2 is YFSETQ. CDR3 length: 13 residues. The V gene lost 0 bases and the J gene lost 4 bases, with 5 bases spanning the gap. This chain's CDR3 is CASSLASNQPQHF. In nucleotides, the CDR3 is TGCGCCAGCAGCTTGGCCTCGAATCAGCCCCAGCATTTT. The full variable domain, its missing parts supplied by reference TRBV5-1 and TRBJ1-5, is KAGVTQTPRYLIKTRGQQVTLSCSPISGHRSVSWYQQTPGQGLQFLFEYFSETQRNKGNFPGRFSGRQFSNSRSEMNVSTLELGDSALYLCASSLASNQPQHFGDGTRLSIL.

This clone was detected once. The rearrangement uses TRBV4-2 and TRBJ1-3; unclear D gene. The germline CDR1 and CDR2 sequences are LGHNA and YNFKEQ. The CDR3 covers 16 residues. V lost 0 bases and J lost 0, with 9 bases in between. The CDR3 protein is CASSQDLGDSGNTIYF. In DNA form, the CDR3 reads TGTGCCAGCAGCCAAGATCTCGGGGACTCTGGAAACACCATATATTTT.

The chain has TRBV20-1 and TRBJ1-2; a weak D match, TRBD1 (6 bases). The germline V gene has CDR1 DFQATT and CDR2 SNEGSKA (reference sequence). The CDR3 extends over 11 amino acids. V was trimmed by 7 bases and J by 4 bases, leaving 10 bases between them. CDR3 coding DNA: TGCAGTGTCACAGGGCGCTATGGCTACACCTTC. Residues: CSVTGRYGYTF.

The gene calls are TRBV5-1 and TRBJ1-3; TRBD1 agrees at 10 bases. This CDR3 has 19 amino acids. With 1 base clipped from V and 1 base from J, the junction kept 11 bases outside the gene matches. In germline, CDR1 is SGHRS, CDR2 YFSETQ. CDR3 nucleotides: TGCGCCAGCAGCTTGCGTGGGACAGGGGCGGTGAGGTCTGGAAACACCATATATTTT. Amino acid sequence: CASSLRGTGAVRSGNTIYF. The whole variable domain, remainder taken from reference TRBV5-1 and TRBJ1-3, is KAGVTQTPRYLIKTRGQQVTLSCSPISGHRSVSWYQQTPGQGLQFLFEYFSETQRNKGNFPGRFSGRQFSNSRSEMNVSTLELGDSALYLCASSLRGTGAVRSGNTIYFGEGSWLTVV.

The chain recombines TRBV5-1 with TRBJ2-7, with D perhaps being TRBD1 or TRBD2 (5 bases each). CDR1 SGHRS and CDR2 YFSETQ come from the germline V gene. CDR3 size: 13 residues. V lost 3 bases and J lost 7, with 14 bases in between. CDR3 loop: CASSSGAGGEQYV. The CDR3 DNA is TGCGCCAGCAGCTCCGGGGCGGGTGGGGAGCAGTACGTC.

J is TRBJ2-3 and V is TRBV19; weak D call: TRBD1 (5 bases). The germline V gene encodes CDR1 LNHDA and CDR2 SQIVND (reference sequence). The CDR3 spans 15 residues. V gave up 6 bases and J gave up 5 bases, with 18 bases separating them. The CDR3 reads CASSRLAGKIDTQYF. Here the CDR3 DNA reads TGTGCCAGTAGCCGACTGGCAGGGAAGATAGATACGCAGTATTTT. The full variable domain, its missing parts supplied by reference TRBV19 and TRBJ2-3, is DGGITQSPKYLFRKEGQNVTLSCEQNLNHDAMYWYRQDPGQGLRLIYYSQIVNDFQKGDIAEGYSVSREKKESFPLTVTSAQKNPTAFYLCASSRLAGKIDTQYFGPGTRLTVL.

The genes are TRBV19 and TRBJ1-2, with a weak D call TRBD1 (5 bases). The CDR3 runs to 15 residues. Germline loops: CDR1 LNHDA, CDR2 SQIVND (reference sequence). Trimming stripped 1 base from V and 6 bases from J, with 15 bases between. The CDR3 DNA follows: TGTGCCAGTAGTATAGTGCACGGGACGGGACATGGCTACACCTTC. Its protein is CASSIVHGTGHGYTF.

The rearrangement links TRBV11-3 to TRBJ2-1; D is ambiguous. The CDR3 spans 16 residues. From germline, CDR1 is SGHNT and CDR2 YENEEA. Trimming stripped 1 base from V and 8 bases from J, with 18 bases between. CDR3 in amino acids: CASSLGLQPAVDEQFF. The CDR3 nucleotides are TGTGCCAGCAGCTTAGGGTTACAGCCGGCGGTGGATGAGCAGTTCTTC.

This clone was recorded once. J is TRBJ1-3 and V is TRBV15, with D perhaps matching TRBD1 (6 bases). Germline V gene sequence: CDR1 LNHNV, CDR2 YYDKDF (reference sequence). V lost 0 bases to trimming and J lost 4 bases, with 16 bases between them. The CDR3 contains 17 residues. The CDR3 nucleotides are TGTGCCACCAGCAGAGAGTTTTTGTCAGACAGGGGAAACACCATATATTTT. Protein: CATSREFLSDRGNTIYF. Drawing the rest from reference TRBV15 and TRBJ1-3, the complete variable domain is DAMVIQNPRYQVTQFGKPVTLSCSQTLNHNVMYWYQQKSSQAPKLLFHYYDKDFNNEADTPDNFQSRRPNTSFCFLDIRSPGLGDTAMYLCATSREFLSDRGNTIYFGEGSWLTVV.

For this clone: One end of the junction fails to match germline, which may point to a read error. The chain couples TRBV7-7 to TRBJ1-2; TRBD1 aligns across 8 bases. Germline V gives CDR1 SSHAT, CDR2 FNYEAQ (reference sequence). There are 15 residues in the CDR3. Written as DNA, the CDR3 is TGTGCTAGCAGCTTAAGGTGGGTGACAGGGGATGGCTACACCTTC. It is translated as CASSLRWVTGDGYTF.

The CDR3 DNA reads as TGTGCCAGCCTTCCTGTAGCTGGGAGCAATCAGCCCCAGCATTTT. It encodes CASLPVAGSNQPQHF. The V call is TRBV5-5, the J call TRBJ1-5; D is undetermined. This CDR3 region has 15 residues. Looked up from germline, CDR1 is SGHKS and CDR2 is YYEKEE (reference sequence). Trimming removed 7 bases from V and 1 base from J, with 15 bases in between.

CDR3 region: CASSLVAVSTDTQYF. In DNA, the CDR3 is TGCGCCAGCAGCTTGGTGGCGGTTAGCACAGATACGCAGTATTTT. V and J are TRBV5-1 and TRBJ2-3; D gene uncertain. CDR1 SGHRS and CDR2 YFSETQ come from the germline V gene. This CDR3 is 15 amino acids long. The ends were cut back, 0 bases at V and 0 bases at J, with 8 bases in the middle.

The V call is TRBV28, the J call TRBJ1-1; D is undetermined. Germline lookup yields CDR1 MDHEN and CDR2 SYDVKM. V was shortened by 3 bases and J by 3 bases, with 20 bases between the two germline ends. The CDR3 is made up of 17 amino acids. CDR3 in amino acids: CASSFSSERPYHTEAFF. The CDR3 DNA is TGTGCCAGCAGTTTTTCCTCGGAGAGGCCGTATCACACTGAAGCTTTCTTT.

This clone was detected once. The chain combines TRBV5-1 with TRBJ2-2; D not certain. In germline, CDR1 is SGHRS, CDR2 YFSETQ. Trimming stripped 0 bases from V and 4 bases from J, with 13 bases between. This CDR3 region has 16 residues. The CDR3 loop is CASSLGSRQITGELFF. Here the CDR3 DNA reads TGCGCCAGCAGCTTGGGGTCACGGCAGATCACCGGGGAGCTGTTTTTT. Full variable domain (rest looked up from reference TRBV5-1 and TRBJ2-2): KAGVTQTPRYLIKTRGQQVTLSCSPISGHRSVSWYQQTPGQGLQFLFEYFSETQRNKGNFPGRFSGRQFSNSRSEMNVSTLELGDSALYLCASSLGSRQITGELFFGEGSRLTVL.

This chain connects TRBV2 to TRBJ2-5; no reliable D call. Trimming cost V 0 bases and J 7 bases, with 9 bases left between them. The CDR3 totals 13 residues. CDR1 and CDR2 from the germline V gene are SNHLY and FYNNEI. The chain's CDR3 is CASSEAPLGTQYF. DNA of the CDR3: TGTGCCAGCAGTGAAGCGCCCTTGGGGACCCAGTACTTC.

The rearrangement joins TRBV9 to TRBJ2-3; 12 bases match TRBD2. This CDR3 spans 16 amino acids. The ends lost 4 bases at V and 2 bases at J; junction bases unmatched: 5. CDR1 is SGDLS, CDR2 YYNGEE, per germline. CDR3 in DNA: TGTGCCAGCAGCTCCGGACTAGCGGGGACCACAGATACGCAGTATTTT. Protein product: CASSSGLAGTTDTQYF.

The chain is built from TRBV5-1 and TRBJ2-5; 9 bases are a match to TRBD2. CDR1 SGHRS and CDR2 YFSETQ come from the germline V gene. This CDR3 comprises 16 residues. After removal of 0 bases from V and 5 bases from J, the junction contained 8 bases not matched to a gene. For the CDR3, the DNA is TGCGCCAGCAGCTTGGGGTCGCGGGGGGGATTGGAGACCCAGTACTTC. Its protein product is CASSLGSRGGLETQYF.

V gene TRBV6-4 combines with J gene TRBJ2-1, with 13 bases fitting TRBD2. Germline values: CDR1 MRHNA, CDR2 SNTAGT. This CDR3 is 18 amino acids long. The ends lost 6 bases at V and 7 bases at J; junction bases unmatched: 15. The DNA for the CDR3 is TGTGCCAGCAGCGCATCTCCGGGACTAGCGGGGCCGGGGAATGAGCAGTTCTTC. Protein: CASSASPGLAGPGNEQFF.

The genes are TRBV15 and TRBJ1-2, with D perhaps TRBD1 (6 bases). V lost 4 bases and J lost 2, with 8 bases in between. The CDR3 is made up of 13 amino acids. Germline loops: CDR1 LNHNV, CDR2 YYDKDF (reference sequence). In DNA form, the CDR3 reads TGTGCCACCAGCAAACAGGGAAACTATGGCTACACCTTC. Its translation is CATSKQGNYGYTF. Combining the CDR3 with reference TRBV15 and TRBJ1-2 gives the whole variable domain DAMVIQNPRYQVTQFGKPVTLSCSQTLNHNVMYWYQQKSSQAPKLLFHYYDKDFNNEADTPDNFQSRRPNTSFCFLDIRSPGLGDTAMYLCATSKQGNYGYTFGSGTRLTVV.

The CDR3 loop is CASSFRTGRVRGNTIYF. Written as DNA, the CDR3 is TGTGCCAGCAGTTTTAGGACAGGCCGAGTTCGTGGAAACACCATATATTTT. This chain links TRBV28 with TRBJ1-3; 7 bases map to TRBD1. CDR1 and CDR2 (germline): MDHEN, SYDVKM. Unmatched junction bases numbered 11, after V lost 3 bases and J lost 3 bases. The CDR3 is 17 residues long. The entire variable domain, with the rest obtained from reference TRBV28 and TRBJ1-3, is as follows: DVKVTQSSRYLVKRTGEKVFLECVQDMDHENMFWYRQDPGLGLRLIYFSYDVKMKEKGDIPEGYSVSREKKERFSLILESASTNQTSMYLCASSFRTGRVRGNTIYFGEGSWLTVV.

The chain combines TRBV6-1 with TRBJ1-5; no definite D call. V lost 0 bases to trimming and J lost 1 base, with 4 bases between them. The CDR3 loop spans 14 amino acids. Germline V CDR1 and CDR2: MNHNS, SASEGT. The CDR3 loop is CASSEAGSNQPQHF. CDR3 DNA sequence: TGTGCCAGCAGTGAAGCGGGCAGCAATCAGCCCCAGCATTTT.